This is a list of T cell receptor beta chains from one sample in a study of beta chain features in type 1 diabetes. Some clones are missing from TCRdb's copy, which holds only in-frame ones; the method was immunoSEQ multiplex PCR. The repertoire holds hundreds of thousands of clones, approximately 10% seen once, with about 0.045% in the top ten. The source material was naive CD4+ T cells from blood. The receptors stem from a woman between 18 and 30 years old in good health. Both conserved end residues are part of each CDR3. D genes are given only for firm matches. Not every row has a clone size; where given, it reads once, few, many or a size class.

abundance,d_gene,v_gene,j_gene,CDR3nt,CDR3aa
-,TRBD1,TRBV2,TRBJ2-3,TGTGCCAGCAGTTCCGACCCCCCGACAGGGTTGGCGGATACGCAGTATTTT,CASSSDPPTGLADTQYF
few,-,TRBV25-1,TRBJ2-1,TGTGCCAGCAGTGAATTCGGGGCAGGGAGCAATGAGCAGTTCTTC,CASSEFGAGSNEQFF
few,-,TRBV6-5,TRBJ1-1,TGTGCCAGCAGTCTCCCAGGGGATGAAGCTTTCTTT,CASSLPGDEAFF
-,TRBD1,TRBV19,TRBJ2-6,TGTGCCAGTAGTATACTGGACAGGGGATTGAACGTCCTGACTTTC,CASSILDRGLNVLTF
few,-,TRBV7-2,TRBJ1-2,TGTGCCAGCAGCCCAGCGCAGGTTGGAGGCTACACCTTC,CASSPAQVGGYTF
few,-,TRBV19,TRBJ2-4,TGTGCCAGTAGTATAAGACCGATCATAGCCAAAAACATTCAGTACTTC,CASSIRPIIAKNIQYF
few,-,TRBV18,TRBJ1-2,TGTGCCAGCTCACCACCCTACTCTAACTATGGCTACACCTTC,CASSPPYSNYGYTF
few,-,TRBV2,TRBJ2-5,TGTGCCAGCACCGGAGGGCATCAAGAGACCCAGTACTTC,CASTGGHQETQYF
-,-,TRBV9,TRBJ1-1,TGTGCCAGCAGCCTTGCACCGAACACTGAAGCTTTCTTT,CASSLAPNTEAFF
few,TRBD1,TRBV9,TRBJ1-6,TGTGCCAGCAGCGTCGCCCCCCGGACAGGTTTTTCACCCCTCCACTTT,CASSVAPRTGFSPLHF
many,TRBD1,TRBV25-1,TRBJ2-4,TGTGCCAGCAGTCCTTTCGGACAGGGCAAAAACATTCAGTACTTC,CASSPFGQGKNIQYF
few,-,TRBV6-6,TRBJ2-2,TGTGCCAGCAGTTACCAGCACCCGTCTGGGAGCGGGGAGCTGTTTTTT,CASSYQHPSGSGELFF
few,-,TRBV7-3,TRBJ2-3,TGTGCCAGCAGCTCCAGAGGGGGTTACAGAGATACGCAGTATTTT,CASSSRGGYRDTQYF
-,-,TRBV18,TRBJ2-1,TGTGCCAGCTCAGGGGATCTTTACAATGAGCAGTTCTTC,CASSGDLYNEQFF
few,TRBD2,TRBV7-2,TRBJ2-3,TGTGCCAGCAGCCTGGGACTACACACAGATACGCAGTATTTT,CASSLGLHTDTQYF
-,-,TRBV15,TRBJ2-2,TGTGCCACCAGCAGAGATGCGGGCGGGGAGCTGTTTTTT,CATSRDAGGELFF
-,-,TRBV27,TRBJ1-1,TGTGCCAGCAGTCCTCCGGGGCCCGAAGGTAACACTGAAGCTTTCTTT,CASSPPGPEGNTEAFF
-,TRBD2,TRBV7-6,TRBJ2-3,TGTGCCAGCAGCTCCACCGGACTAGCGGGGGCCTCAGATACGCAGTATTTT,CASSSTGLAGASDTQYF
-,-,TRBV10-3,TRBJ2-5,TGTGCCATCAGGGCCGAAGAGACCCAGTACTTC,CAIRAEETQYF
-,-,TRBV4-1,TRBJ1-5,TGCGCCAGCAGCCAAACCGGGACCCCTCATCAGCCCCAGCATTTT,CASSQTGTPHQPQHF
few,-,TRBV5-1,TRBJ1-4,TGCGCCAGCAGCTTGGAACAGGCAAATGAAAAACTGTTTTTT,CASSLEQANEKLFF
-,-,TRBV7-8,TRBJ1-4,TGTGCCAGCAGTTCGAAGGCAACTAATGAAAAACTGTTTTTT,CASSSKATNEKLFF
-,-,TRBV2,TRBJ1-4,TGTGCCAGCAGTGGACAGTCTGAAAAACTGTTTTTT,CASSGQSEKLFF